The rows below give T cell receptor beta chains drawn from one sample of a study of T cell responses to AZD1222 COVID-19 vaccine. Method: immunoSEQ multiplex PCR; TCRdb's copy keeps in-frame clones and lacks some. The sample shows roughly 100,000 clones, 88% of them seen only once. This specimen consisted of peripheral blood, obtained on day 0 of AZD1222 vaccination. These receptors all stem from an adult in good health. Both conserved end residues are part of each CDR3. The D gene is left open where the match is weak. Clone sizes are given selectively: once, few, many, or a class where the clone is expanded.

v_gene,abundance,d_gene,j_gene,CDR3nt,CDR3aa
TRBV19,few,-,TRBJ1-6,TGTGCCAGTAGTATCGTCCCCCCCCTTGGGTCACCCCTCCACTTT,CASSIVPPLGSPLHF
TRBV2,once,-,TRBJ1-2,TGTGCCAGCAATGACGGAATAAACTATGGCTACACCTTC,CASNDGINYGYTF
TRBV7-9,few,-,TRBJ2-7,TGTGCCAGCAGCTTAAGCGACGAGCAGTACTTC,CASSLSDEQYF
TRBV15,-,TRBD2,TRBJ2-7,TGTGCCACCAGCAGAGTTAAGGGGAGGGTGCTCTACGAGCAGTACTTC,CATSRVKGRVLYEQYF
TRBV6-2/TRBV6-3,-,-,TRBJ1-2,TGTGCCAGCAGTTCCAGACAGGTCTCCTATGGCTACACCTTC,CASSSRQVSYGYTF
TRBV5-1,-,-,TRBJ2-3,TGCGCCAGCAGCTTGGCCGCAGGGGTGACCACAGATACGCAGTATTTT,CASSLAAGVTTDTQYF
TRBV5-1,-,TRBD1,TRBJ1-3,TGCGCCAGCAGCTATCAGGGGGCTACTGGAAACACCATATATTTT,CASSYQGATGNTIYF
TRBV18,-,TRBD2,TRBJ2-1,TGTGCCAGCTCACCACCTGAGCGGGGGGGCCAGGGTGAGCAGTTCTTC,CASSPPERGGQGEQFF
TRBV5-1,-,TRBD2,TRBJ2-7,TGCGCCAGCAGCTTGGGGTCGGGGGGTTACGAGCAGTACTTC,CASSLGSGGYEQYF
TRBV19,-,-,TRBJ1-4,TGTGCCAGTAGTATTCAGGGGTGGAAACTGTTTTTT,CASSIQGWKLFF
TRBV28,-,-,TRBJ2-1,TGTGCCAGCAGTGGGGGGAGCTCCTACAATGAGCAGTTCTTC,CASSGGSSYNEQFF
TRBV27,few,-,TRBJ1-2,TGTGCCAGCACCCCGGGGAGGGGCGTTAACTATGGCTACACCTTC,CASTPGRGVNYGYTF
TRBV4-1,-,-,TRBJ1-6,TGCGCCAGCAGCCAGGACAGATATTCACCCCTCCACTTT,CASSQDRYSPLHF
TRBV2,-,-,TRBJ2-3,TGTGCCAGCAGTGAGGTCGGCGGGACTAGCACAGATACGCAGTATTTT,CASSEVGGTSTDTQYF
TRBV15,-,-,TRBJ2-7,TGTGCCACCAGCAGAGATGGGGGACCTCTAATATACGAGCAGTACTTC,CATSRDGGPLIYEQYF
TRBV9,once,-,TRBJ1-6,TGTGCCAGCAGCGTAGATGGACAGTCTTATTCACCCCTCCACTTT,CASSVDGQSYSPLHF
TRBV11-2,-,-,TRBJ2-5,TGTGCCAGCAGCTTAGTTGCAGGGTGGGGGGAGACCCAGTACTTC,CASSLVAGWGETQYF
TRBV6-2/TRBV6-3,-,-,TRBJ2-3,TGTGCCAGCAGTTCCCTATTAGGGGATACGCAGTATTTT,CASSSLLGDTQYF
TRBV10-3,-,-,TRBJ1-3,TGTGCCATCACCGACTCACAGAGTTCTGGAAACACCATATATTTT,CAITDSQSSGNTIYF
TRBV4-3,-,-,TRBJ2-1,TGCGCCAGCAGCCAAGCAGGGAACTACAATGAGCAGTTCTTC,CASSQAGNYNEQFF
TRBV29-1,-,-,TRBJ1-1,TGCAGCGTTGAGGGGCGTTTGAACACTGAAGCTTTCTTT,CSVEGRLNTEAFF
TRBV6-5,-,-,TRBJ1-5,TGTGCCAGCAGTCCGACTGAAAATCAGCCCCAGCATTTT,CASSPTENQPQHF
TRBV11-1,-,-,TRBJ1-1,TGTGCCAGCAGCTTAGGCCGGGGCAGGGGAAACACTGAAGCTTTCTTT,CASSLGRGRGNTEAFF
TRBV7-9,-,-,TRBJ2-2,TGTGCCAGCACCTGGACAGCTAACACCGGGGAGCTGTTTTTT,CASTWTANTGELFF
TRBV4-2,-,TRBD2,TRBJ2-1,TGTGCCAGCAGCCAACTTGGCGGGAGTTATGAGCAGTTCTTC,CASSQLGGSYEQFF
TRBV11-2,few,-,TRBJ1-1,TGTGCCAGCAGCCAACAGGGAAACACTGAAGCTTTCTTT,CASSQQGNTEAFF
TRBV12-3/TRBV12-4,few,-,TRBJ2-7,TGTGCCAGCACACCCAACCGCGGCCAGGAGCAGTACTTC,CASTPNRGQEQYF
TRBV4-1,-,-,TRBJ1-6,TGCGCCAGCAGCCCCCTACGTGTGGGGGTCTCTTCACCCCTCCACTTT,CASSPLRVGVSSPLHF
TRBV28,-,-,TRBJ1-6,TGTGCCATCACCCGGGGATTTGGTTCACCCCTCCACTTT,CAITRGFGSPLHF
TRBV19,-,-,TRBJ2-5,TGTGCCAGTAGTATAAGTGGTATAACGGAGACCCAGTACTTC,CASSISGITETQYF
TRBV19,-,TRBD1,TRBJ2-3,TGTGCCAGTAGTATAGGCCGAATACGGGACAGGGAGGAAGATACGCAGTATTTT,CASSIGRIRDREEDTQYF
TRBV6-6,-,-,TRBJ1-2,TGTGCCAGCAGTTACTCGACTAGGGGTGGGCTGGCCTACACCTTC,CASSYSTRGGLAYTF
TRBV6-1,few,-,TRBJ1-5,TGTGCCAGCAGTGAAGCTTTCGCAGGCGTTAGCAATCAGCCCCAGCATTTT,CASSEAFAGVSNQPQHF
TRBV6-1,-,TRBD1,TRBJ1-6,TGTGCCAGCAGTGACGGACAGGGTCGGGATTCACCCCTCCACTTT,CASSDGQGRDSPLHF
TRBV5-1,once,-,TRBJ1-4,TGCGCCAGCAGCTCCGGTGCAACTAATGAAAAACTGTTTTTT,CASSSGATNEKLFF
TRBV20-1,-,-,TRBJ1-4,TGCAGTGCTAGTAGAAGTGAAAAACTGTTTTTT,CSASRSEKLFF
TRBV7-6,once,-,TRBJ1-5,TGTGCCAGCAGCCTCGGCTTGGATCAGCCCCAGCATTTT,CASSLGLDQPQHF
TRBV7-8,once,TRBD2,TRBJ2-2,TGTGCCAGCAGCTTAGGGGAGCGGGTAGCGGGAGGGAACACCGGGGAGCTGTTTTTT,CASSLGERVAGGNTGELFF
TRBV6-5,-,-,TRBJ2-7,TGTGCCAGCAGCCCCAGGGACCGCGACGAGCAGTACTTC,CASSPRDRDEQYF
TRBV7-6,-,-,TRBJ2-1,TGTGCCAGCAGCTTGGGGACGGGAGCGTCGTACAATGAGCAGTTCTTC,CASSLGTGASYNEQFF
TRBV6-6,-,TRBD1,TRBJ1-1,TGTGCCAGCAGTAACCACAGGGGTTATAAAGCTTTCTTT,CASSNHRGYKAFF
TRBV6-1,once,TRBD1,TRBJ1-2,TGTGCCAGCAGTGCCCGGGACAGGGTAGGGGAGAACTATGGCTACACCTTC,CASSARDRVGENYGYTF
TRBV3-1/TRBV3-2,-,-,TRBJ1-2,TGTGCCAGCTCAACAGGGTATGGCTACACCTTC,CASSTGYGYTF
TRBV5-4,-,-,TRBJ2-1,TGTGCCAGCAGCCCTTTCCGGGTCAACTCCAATGAGCAGTTCTTC,CASSPFRVNSNEQFF
TRBV10-1,once,-,TRBJ2-6,TGCGCCAGCAGTGAGTCTCCGGGCGTCTCTGGGGCCAACGTCCTGACTTTC,CASSESPGVSGANVLTF
TRBV10-2,-,-,TRBJ1-3,TGCGCCAGCAGTGAAATTAGGGGGGCCGCGCCTGGAAACACCATATATTTT,CASSEIRGAAPGNTIYF
TRBV5-6,-,-,TRBJ1-2,TGTGCCAGCAGCTTGCAAGCCTATGGCTACACCTTC,CASSLQAYGYTF
TRBV4-2,-,TRBD2,TRBJ2-1,TGTGCCAGCAGCCAACAAGCGGGAGGGAGAAACAATGAGCAGTTCTTC,CASSQQAGGRNNEQFF
TRBV5-6,-,-,TRBJ2-4,TGTGCCAGCAGCACCCCCCGGGACAAACTAGCCAAAAACATTCAGTACTTC,CASSTPRDKLAKNIQYF
TRBV11-2,-,-,TRBJ1-1,TGTGCCAGCAGCTTAGTTACGCTCATGAACACTGAAGCTTTCTTT,CASSLVTLMNTEAFF
TRBV19,-,TRBD2,TRBJ2-1,TGTGCCAGTGAACCTTATTTAGCGGGAGGGCCTTGGGAGTACAATGAGCAGTTCTTC,CASEPYLAGGPWEYNEQFF
TRBV4-1,-,-,TRBJ2-1,TGCGCCAGCAGCCAAGATAACACCTACTCCTACAATGAGCAGTTCTTC,CASSQDNTYSYNEQFF
TRBV6-5,-,TRBD1,TRBJ1-4,TGTGCCAGCAGCCTTGGGACAGGGGGGGATGAAAAACTGTTTTTT,CASSLGTGGDEKLFF
TRBV18,-,TRBD2,TRBJ2-3,TGTGCCAGCTCAAGGGGAGCCCGGGACTACGCTAGCACAGATACGCAGTATTTT,CASSRGARDYASTDTQYF
TRBV10-3,few,-,TRBJ2-3,TGTGCCATCAGTGCGGGCGGGAGCACAGATACGCAGTATTTT,CAISAGGSTDTQYF
TRBV19,-,-,TRBJ2-1,TGTGCCAGTAGTACAGATCGGGACCTAAGACTTTACAATGAGCAGTTCTTC,CASSTDRDLRLYNEQFF